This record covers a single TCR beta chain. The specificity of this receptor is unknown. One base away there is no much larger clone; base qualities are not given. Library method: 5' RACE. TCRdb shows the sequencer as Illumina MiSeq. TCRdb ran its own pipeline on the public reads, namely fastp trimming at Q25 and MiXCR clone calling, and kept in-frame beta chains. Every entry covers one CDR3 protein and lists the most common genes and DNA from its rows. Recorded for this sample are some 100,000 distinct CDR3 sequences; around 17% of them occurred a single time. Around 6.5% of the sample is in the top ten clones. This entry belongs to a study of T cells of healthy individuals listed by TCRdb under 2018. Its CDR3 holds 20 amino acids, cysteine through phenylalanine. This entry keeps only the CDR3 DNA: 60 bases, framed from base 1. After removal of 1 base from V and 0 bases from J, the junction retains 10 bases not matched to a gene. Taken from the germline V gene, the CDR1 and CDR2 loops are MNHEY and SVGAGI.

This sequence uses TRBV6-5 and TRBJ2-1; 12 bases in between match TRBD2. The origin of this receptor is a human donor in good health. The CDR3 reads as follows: CASSYFSLAGGGSSYNEQFF. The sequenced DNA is TGTGCCAGCAGTTACTTCTCACTAGCGGGGGGCGGAAGCTCCTACAATGAGCAGTTCTTC.